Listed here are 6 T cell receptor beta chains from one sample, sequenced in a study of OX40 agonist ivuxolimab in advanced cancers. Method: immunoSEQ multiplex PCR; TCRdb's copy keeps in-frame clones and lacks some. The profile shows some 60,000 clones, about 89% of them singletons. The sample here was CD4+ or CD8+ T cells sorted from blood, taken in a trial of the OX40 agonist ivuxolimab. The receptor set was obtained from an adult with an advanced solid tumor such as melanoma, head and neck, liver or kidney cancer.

CDR3 in DNA: TGTGCCAGCTCACCAGGAGGGGCAGGGGAGTATGGCTACACCTTC. Protein sequence: CASSPGGAGEYGYTF. V and J are TRBV18 and TRBJ1-2; tentatively, D is TRBD1 (6 bases). CDR3 length: 15 amino acids. V dropped 2 bases and J dropped 5 bases, with 15 bases sitting between them. The germline V gene has CDR1 KGHSH and CDR2 LQKENI.

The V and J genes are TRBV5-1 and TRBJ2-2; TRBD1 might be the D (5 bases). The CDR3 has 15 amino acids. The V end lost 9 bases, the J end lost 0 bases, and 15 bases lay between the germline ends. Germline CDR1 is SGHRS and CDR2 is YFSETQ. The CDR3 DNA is TGCGCCACCGCCCGTGGCAGGGCGAACACCGGGGAGCTGTTTTTT. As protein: CATARGRANTGELFF.

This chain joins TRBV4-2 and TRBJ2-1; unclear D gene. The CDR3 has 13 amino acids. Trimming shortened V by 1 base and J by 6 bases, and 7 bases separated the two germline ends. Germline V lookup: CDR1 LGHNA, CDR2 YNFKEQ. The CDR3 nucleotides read TGTGCCAGCAGCCAAGGGGCCCGCAATGAGCAGTTCTTC. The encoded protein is CASSQGARNEQFF.

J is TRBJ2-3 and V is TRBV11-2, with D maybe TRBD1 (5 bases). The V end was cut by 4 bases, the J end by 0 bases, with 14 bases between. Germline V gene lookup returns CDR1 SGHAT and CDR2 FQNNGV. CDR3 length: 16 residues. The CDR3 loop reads CASSSYRRPSTDTQYF. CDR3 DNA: TGTGCCAGCAGCTCTTACAGGAGACCTAGCACAGATACGCAGTATTTT.

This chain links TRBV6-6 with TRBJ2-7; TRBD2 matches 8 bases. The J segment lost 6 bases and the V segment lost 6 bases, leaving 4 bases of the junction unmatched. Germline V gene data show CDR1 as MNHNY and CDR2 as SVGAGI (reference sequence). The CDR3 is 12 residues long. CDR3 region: CASRRLATEQYF. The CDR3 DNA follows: TGTGCCAGCAGACGACTAGCGACCGAGCAGTACTTC.

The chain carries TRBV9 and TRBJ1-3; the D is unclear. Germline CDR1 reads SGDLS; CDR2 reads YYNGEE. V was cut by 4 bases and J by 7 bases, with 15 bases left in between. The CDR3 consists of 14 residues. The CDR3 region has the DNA TGTGCCAGCAGCCGTACCGGGCCCGAGAACACCATATATTTT. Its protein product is CASSRTGPENTIYF.